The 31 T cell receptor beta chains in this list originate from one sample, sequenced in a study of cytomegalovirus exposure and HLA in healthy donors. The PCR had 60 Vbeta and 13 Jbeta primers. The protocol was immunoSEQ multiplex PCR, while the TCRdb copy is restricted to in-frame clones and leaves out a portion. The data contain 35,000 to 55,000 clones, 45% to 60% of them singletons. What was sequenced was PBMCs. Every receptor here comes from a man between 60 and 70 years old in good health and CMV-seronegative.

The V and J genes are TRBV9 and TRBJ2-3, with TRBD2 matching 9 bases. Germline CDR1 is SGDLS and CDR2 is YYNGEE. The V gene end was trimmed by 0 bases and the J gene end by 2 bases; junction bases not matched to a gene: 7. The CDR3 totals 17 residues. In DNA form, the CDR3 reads TGTGCCAGCAGCGTAGCTGCCGGGACTAGCTACACAGATACGCAGTATTTT. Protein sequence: CASSVAAGTSYTDTQYF. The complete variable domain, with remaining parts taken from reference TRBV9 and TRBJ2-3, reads DSGVTQTPKHLITATGQRVTLRCSPRSGDLSVYWYQQSLDQGLQFLIQYYNGEERAKGNILERFSAQQFPDLHSELNLSSLELGDSALYFCASSVAAGTSYTDTQYFGPGTRLTVL.

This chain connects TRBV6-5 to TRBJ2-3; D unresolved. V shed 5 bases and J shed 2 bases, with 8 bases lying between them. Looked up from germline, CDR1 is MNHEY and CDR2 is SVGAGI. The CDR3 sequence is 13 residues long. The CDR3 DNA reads TGTGCCAGCAGTAGGAGCCCCACAGATACGCAGTATTTT. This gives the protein CASSRSPTDTQYF.

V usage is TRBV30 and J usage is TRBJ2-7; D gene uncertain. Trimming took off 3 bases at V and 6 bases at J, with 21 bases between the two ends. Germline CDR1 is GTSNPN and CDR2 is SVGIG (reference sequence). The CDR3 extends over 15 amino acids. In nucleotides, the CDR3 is TGTGCCTGGAGGACTTTAGCCACCTTTGGCGGCGAGCAGTACTTC. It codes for CAWRTLATFGGEQYF.

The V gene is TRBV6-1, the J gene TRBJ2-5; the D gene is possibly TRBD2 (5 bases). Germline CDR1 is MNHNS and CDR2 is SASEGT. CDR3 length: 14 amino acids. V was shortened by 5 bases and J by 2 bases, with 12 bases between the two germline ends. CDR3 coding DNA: TGTGCCAGCAGTCCGGTCACGGGGCAAGAGACCCAGTACTTC. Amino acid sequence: CASSPVTGQETQYF.

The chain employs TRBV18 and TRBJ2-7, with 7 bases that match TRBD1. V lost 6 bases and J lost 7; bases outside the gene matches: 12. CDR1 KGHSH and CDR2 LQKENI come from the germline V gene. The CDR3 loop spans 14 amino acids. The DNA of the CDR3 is TGTGCCAGCTCCCGAGACAGGGTCCAGGAGGAGCAGTACTTC. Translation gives CASSRDRVQEEQYF.

The CDR3 sequence: CASRTGFGELFF. In DNA, the CDR3 is TGTGCCAGCCGCACAGGTTTTGGGGAGCTGTTTTTT. The rearrangement links TRBV28 to TRBJ2-2; D might be TRBD1 (5 bases). CDR1 is MDHEN, CDR2 SYDVKM, per germline. V lost 8 bases to trimming and J lost 8 bases, with 12 bases between them. CDR3 length: 12 amino acids.

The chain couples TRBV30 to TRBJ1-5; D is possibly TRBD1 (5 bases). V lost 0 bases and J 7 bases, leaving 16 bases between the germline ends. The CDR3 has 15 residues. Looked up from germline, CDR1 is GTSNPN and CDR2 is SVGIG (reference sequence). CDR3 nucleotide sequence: TGTGCCTGGAGTGTAGGAGGGGCGCCCCCCCAGCCCCAGCATTTT. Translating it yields CAWSVGGAPPQPQHF.

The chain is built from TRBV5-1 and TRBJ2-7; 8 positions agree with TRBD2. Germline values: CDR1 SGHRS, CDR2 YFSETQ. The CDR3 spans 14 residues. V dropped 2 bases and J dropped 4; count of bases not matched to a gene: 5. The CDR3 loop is CASSFERERYEQYF. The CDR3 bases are TGCGCCAGCAGCTTCGAGCGGGAGCGGTACGAGCAGTACTTC.

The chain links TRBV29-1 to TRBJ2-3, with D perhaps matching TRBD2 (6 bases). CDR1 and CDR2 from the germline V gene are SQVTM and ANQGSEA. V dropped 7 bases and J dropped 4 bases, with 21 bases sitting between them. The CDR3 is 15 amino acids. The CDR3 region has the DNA TGCAGCGCTGTCCAGGGACTGCCTGTATCAGATACGCAGTATTTT. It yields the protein CSAVQGLPVSDTQYF.

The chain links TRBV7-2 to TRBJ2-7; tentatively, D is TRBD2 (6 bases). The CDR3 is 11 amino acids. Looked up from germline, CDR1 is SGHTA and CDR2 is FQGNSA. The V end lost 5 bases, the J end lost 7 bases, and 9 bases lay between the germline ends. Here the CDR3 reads CASSDAGEQYF. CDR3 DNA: TGTGCCAGCAGCGACGCGGGGGAGCAGTACTTC.

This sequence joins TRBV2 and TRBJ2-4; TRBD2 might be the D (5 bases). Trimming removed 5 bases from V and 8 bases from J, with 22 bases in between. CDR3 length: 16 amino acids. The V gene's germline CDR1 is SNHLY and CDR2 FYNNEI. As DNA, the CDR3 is TGTGCCAGCAGTAGTCTAGGCGGCACTAACGGGGACATTCAGTACTTC. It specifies CASSSLGGTNGDIQYF.

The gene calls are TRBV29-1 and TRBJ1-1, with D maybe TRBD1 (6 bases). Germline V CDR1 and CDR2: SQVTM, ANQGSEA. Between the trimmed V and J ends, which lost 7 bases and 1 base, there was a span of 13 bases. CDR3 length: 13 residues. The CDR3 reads CSAWTVQNTEAFF. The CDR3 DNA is TGCAGCGCATGGACAGTACAGAACACTGAAGCTTTCTTT.

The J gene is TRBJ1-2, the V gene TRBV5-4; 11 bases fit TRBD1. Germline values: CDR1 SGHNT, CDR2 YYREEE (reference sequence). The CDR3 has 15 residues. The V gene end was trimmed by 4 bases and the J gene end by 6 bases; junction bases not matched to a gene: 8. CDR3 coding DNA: TGTGCCAGCAGCCCAGGACAGGGGGCGTACGATGGCTACACCTTC. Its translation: CASSPGQGAYDGYTF. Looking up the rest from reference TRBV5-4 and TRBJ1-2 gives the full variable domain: ETGVTQSPTHLIKTRGQQVTLRCSSQSGHNTVSWYQQALGQGPQFIFQYYREEENGRGNFPPRFSGLQFPNYSSELNVNALELDDSALYLCASSPGQGAYDGYTFGSGTRLTVV.

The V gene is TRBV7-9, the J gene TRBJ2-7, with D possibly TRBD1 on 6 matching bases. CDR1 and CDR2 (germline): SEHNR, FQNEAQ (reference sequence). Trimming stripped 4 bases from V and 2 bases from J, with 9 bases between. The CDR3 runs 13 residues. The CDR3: CASSYTGTYEQYF. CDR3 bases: TGTGCCAGCAGCTACACAGGGACCTACGAGCAGTACTTC.

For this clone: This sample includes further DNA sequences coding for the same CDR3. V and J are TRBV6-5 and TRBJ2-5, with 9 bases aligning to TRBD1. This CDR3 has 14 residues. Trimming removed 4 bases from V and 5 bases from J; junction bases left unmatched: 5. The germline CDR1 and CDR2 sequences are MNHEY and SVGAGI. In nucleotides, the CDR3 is TGTGCCAGCAGTTGGGGACAGGGCGGCGAGACCCAGTACTTC. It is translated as CASSWGQGGETQYF.

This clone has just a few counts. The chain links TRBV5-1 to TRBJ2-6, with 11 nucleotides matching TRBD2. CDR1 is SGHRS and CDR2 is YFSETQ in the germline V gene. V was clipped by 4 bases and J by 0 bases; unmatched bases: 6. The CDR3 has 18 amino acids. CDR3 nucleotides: TGCGCCAGCAGCCTGGGACTAGCGGCAAGCTCTGGGGCCAACGTCCTGACTTTC. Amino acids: CASSLGLAASSGANVLTF.

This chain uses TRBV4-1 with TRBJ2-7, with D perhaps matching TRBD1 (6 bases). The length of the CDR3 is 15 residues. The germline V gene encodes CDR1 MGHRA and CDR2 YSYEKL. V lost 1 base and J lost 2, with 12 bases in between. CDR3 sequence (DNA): TGCGCCAGCAGCCAAGCGGGACACCAAACCTACGAGCAGTACTTC. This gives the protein CASSQAGHQTYEQYF.

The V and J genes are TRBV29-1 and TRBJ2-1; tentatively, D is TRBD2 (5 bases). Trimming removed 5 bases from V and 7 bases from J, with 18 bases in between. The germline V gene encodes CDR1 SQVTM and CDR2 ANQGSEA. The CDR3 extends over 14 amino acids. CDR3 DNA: TGCAGCGTTTTTACCGGGAACCCTACTAATGAGCAGTTCTTC. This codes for CSVFTGNPTNEQFF.

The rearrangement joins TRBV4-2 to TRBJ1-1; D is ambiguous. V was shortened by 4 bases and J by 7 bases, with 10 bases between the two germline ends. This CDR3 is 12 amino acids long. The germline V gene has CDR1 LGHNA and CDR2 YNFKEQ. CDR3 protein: CASSPLSGEAFF. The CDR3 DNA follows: TGTGCCAGCAGCCCCCTTAGCGGTGAAGCTTTCTTT.

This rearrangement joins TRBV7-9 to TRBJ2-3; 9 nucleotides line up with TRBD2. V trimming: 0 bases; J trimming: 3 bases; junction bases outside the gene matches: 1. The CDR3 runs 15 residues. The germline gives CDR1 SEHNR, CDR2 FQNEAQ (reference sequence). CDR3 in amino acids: CASSLASGRTDTQYF. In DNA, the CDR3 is TGTGCCAGCAGCTTAGCTAGCGGGAGAACAGATACGCAGTATTTT.

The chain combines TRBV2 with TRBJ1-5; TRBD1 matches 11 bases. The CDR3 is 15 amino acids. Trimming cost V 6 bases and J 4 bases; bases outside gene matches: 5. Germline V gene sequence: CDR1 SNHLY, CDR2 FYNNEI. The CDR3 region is CASRGQGARNQPQHF. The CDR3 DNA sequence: TGTGCCAGCAGAGGACAGGGGGCGCGGAATCAGCCCCAGCATTTT.

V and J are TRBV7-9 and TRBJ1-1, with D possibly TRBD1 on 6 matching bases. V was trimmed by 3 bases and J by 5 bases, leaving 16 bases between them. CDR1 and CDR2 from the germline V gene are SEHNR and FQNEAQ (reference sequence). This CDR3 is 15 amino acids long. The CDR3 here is CASSFSATGGTEAFF. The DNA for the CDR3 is TGTGCCAGCAGCTTTTCGGCGACAGGTGGGACTGAAGCTTTCTTT.

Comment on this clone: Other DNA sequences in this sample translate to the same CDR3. The CDR3 DNA sequence: TGCAGCGCTGGGGGCGAGCTAAACACCGGGGAGCTGTTTTTT. Translated: CSAGGELNTGELFF. The V gene is TRBV29-1, the J gene TRBJ2-2, with D perhaps matching TRBD1 (6 bases). This CDR3 is 14 amino acids long. V lost 7 bases and J lost 2, with 14 bases in between. Germline V gene lookup returns CDR1 SQVTM and CDR2 ANQGSEA.

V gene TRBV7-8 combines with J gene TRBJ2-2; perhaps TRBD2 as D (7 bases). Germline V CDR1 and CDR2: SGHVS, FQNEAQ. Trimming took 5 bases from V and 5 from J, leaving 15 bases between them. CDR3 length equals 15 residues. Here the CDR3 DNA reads TGTGCCAGCAGCCCCCGTGGGAGGGGGACCGGGGAGCTGTTTTTT. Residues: CASSPRGRGTGELFF.

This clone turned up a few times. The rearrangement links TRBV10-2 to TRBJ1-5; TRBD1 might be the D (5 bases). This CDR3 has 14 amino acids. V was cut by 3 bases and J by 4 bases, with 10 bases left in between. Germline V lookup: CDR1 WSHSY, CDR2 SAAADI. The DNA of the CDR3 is TGCGCCAGCAGTGACAGGGTAGGGAATCAGCCCCAGCATTTT. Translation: CASSDRVGNQPQHF.

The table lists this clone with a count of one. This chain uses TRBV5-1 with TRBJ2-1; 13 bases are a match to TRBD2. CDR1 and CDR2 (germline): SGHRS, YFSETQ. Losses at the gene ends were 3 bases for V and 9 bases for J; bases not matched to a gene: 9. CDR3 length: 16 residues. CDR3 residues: CASSWELAGGSGEQFF. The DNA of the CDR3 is TGCGCCAGCAGCTGGGAACTAGCGGGAGGGTCTGGTGAGCAGTTCTTC.

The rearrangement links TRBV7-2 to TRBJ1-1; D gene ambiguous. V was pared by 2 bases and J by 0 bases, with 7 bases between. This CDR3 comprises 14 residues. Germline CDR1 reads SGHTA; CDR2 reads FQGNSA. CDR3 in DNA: TGTGCCAGCAGCTTACGGAGCATGAACACTGAAGCTTTCTTT. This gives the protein CASSLRSMNTEAFF.

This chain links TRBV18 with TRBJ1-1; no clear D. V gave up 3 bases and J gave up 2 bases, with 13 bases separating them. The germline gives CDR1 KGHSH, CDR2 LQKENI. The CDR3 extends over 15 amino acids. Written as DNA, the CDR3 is TGTGCCAGCTCACCCCTTGACACAACAAACACTGAAGCTTTCTTT. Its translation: CASSPLDTTNTEAFF.

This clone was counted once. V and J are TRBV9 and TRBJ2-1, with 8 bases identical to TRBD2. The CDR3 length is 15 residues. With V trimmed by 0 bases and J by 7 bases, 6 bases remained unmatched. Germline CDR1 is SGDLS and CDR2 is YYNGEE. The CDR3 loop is CASSVDPAGGNEQFF. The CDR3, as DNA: TGTGCCAGCAGCGTAGACCCCGCGGGGGGAAATGAGCAGTTCTTC.

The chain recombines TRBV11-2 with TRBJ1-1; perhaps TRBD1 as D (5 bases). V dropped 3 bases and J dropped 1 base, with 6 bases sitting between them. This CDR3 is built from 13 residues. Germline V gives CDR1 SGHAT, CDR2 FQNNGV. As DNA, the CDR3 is TGTGCCAGCAGCTTTGGACAGAACACTGAAGCTTTCTTT. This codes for CASSFGQNTEAFF.

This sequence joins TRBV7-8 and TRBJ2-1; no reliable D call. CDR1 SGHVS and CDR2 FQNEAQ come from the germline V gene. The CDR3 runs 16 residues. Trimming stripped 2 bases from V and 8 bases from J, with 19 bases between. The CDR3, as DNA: TGTGCCAGCAGCTTACTTAAGTTCACTAAGCCGTATGAGCAGTTCTTC. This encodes CASSLLKFTKPYEQFF.